This TCR beta chain was documented in a study of cytomegalovirus exposure and HLA in healthy donors (TCRdb year 2017). For the wider study: An earlier analysis of fewer than 750 of the donors reported approximately 260 Gb of sequence data and 117 million unique TCR beta sequences obtained from some 200 million T cells. An early release that covered approximately 600 HLA-typed donors contained approximately 290 gigabases of sequencing data and tens of millions of unique TCR sequences. Of the approximately 400 genotyped donors, around 81% fell in the genetic ancestry cluster associated with self-reported Caucasian donors. The study aimed to test whether cataloging public T cell receptors could reveal signatures of past pathogen exposure. Using immunosequencing, the study profiled T cell repertoires from 500 to 800 subjects and related those repertoires to cytomegalovirus serostatus. A separate validation cohort of 90 to 150 different subjects was used in addition to the 666-subject first cohort. To predict cytomegalovirus infection status, the study brought together high-throughput TCR immunosequencing, statistical association of individual TCRs with disease status, and machine learning. To study patterns of TCR occurrence, a later analysis re-analyzed previously published TCR beta repertoires from more than 550 donors and added high-resolution HLA genotyping. Rather than drawing on any new phenotypic data, the later analysis identified candidate immune exposures from TCR beta sequences and the way those sequences occurred across donors. An earlier analysis of roughly 600 of the donors used high-throughput TCR beta sequencing to judge whether each TCR beta V gene segment behaved as functional or pseudogenic. Donor age, sex, ethnicity and CMV serostatus were compiled alongside the repertoire data. In a later genetic analysis, genome-wide SNP genotypes for about 60% of the 666 donors were used, and that subset was treated as a discovery cohort. Every repertoire in the discovery cohort had been generated on one and the same sequencing platform. Class I and class II HLA loci were covered by the typing at four-digit resolution. The number of donors typed differed by locus, with about 620-630 for A, B, C, DRB1 and DQB1, more than 500 for DQA1, 600 to 610 for DPA1, and over 400 for DPB1. About five DR-DQ haplotypes were treated as single units for association and clustering because of strong linkage in the cohort. Among roughly 370 genotyped donors of the cohort, an average of approximately 250,000 unique TCR beta nucleotide sequences were sequenced per donor, approximately 20% of them non-productive. Results and caveats for the whole study, not just this receptor: In a later genetic analysis, fewer N-insertions in productive TCRs were reported among donors in an Asian-associated ancestry cluster than the 666-donor mean. Because the 87-base-pair reads could not distinguish some IMGT-functional V segments, including TRBV6-2 and TRBV6-3, those segments were excluded. When HLA alleles, especially DR and DQ, strongly co-occurred, TCR associations were difficult to assign to individual alleles. Because HLA typing was missing for some donors at each locus, association tests included only the typed subset. A later analysis found that HLA-associated TCR beta chains were more clonally expanded and had lower generation probabilities than equally common non-associated chains. Immune exposure information for the cohort was limited to CMV serostatus. In a later genetic analysis, a missense DCLRE1C variant was associated with V-gene and J-gene trimming of TCR beta chains, and the association was replicated in an independent cohort. Because counts were too low, 15 or so rarely observed V segments, including chromosome 9 orphons, were excluded from the earlier analysis of roughly 580 of the donors. In a later analysis, several top co-occurrence clusters were reported to appear linked to parvovirus B19, influenza, CMV and Epstein-Barr virus. In a later analysis, most CMV-associated TCR beta chains were found to appear HLA-restricted, with HLA associations seemingly driven largely by CMV exposure. Presence/absence analyses assumed roughly uniform sequencing depth across donors, an assumption that may not hold. A further reported finding was that TCR beta sequences accurately predicted the HLA-A and HLA-B alleles for most subjects in the first cohort. Specific HLA alleles were associated with roughly 17,000 TCR beta sequences at a false discovery rate of 0.05 in a later analysis. A total of roughly 160 TCR beta chains were listed by the study as associated with cytomegalovirus. Correlated functional status among segregating V segments might be attributable to linkage disequilibrium, but an unknown experimental factor could not be ruled out. A few of the identified cytomegalovirus-associated TCR beta chains were confirmed in vitro to be specific for cytomegalovirus antigens. The cohort was sequenced for TCR beta chains only, and without alpha or paired-chain data the features that could be detected were limited. Most TCR sequences were observed very rarely across donors, whereas some public TCRs were present in many individuals. The authors suggested that the approach could potentially be generalized to other disease states and immunological phenotypes. The classifier was reported to diagnose cytomegalovirus status with high specificity and sensitivity in both the original cohort and the validation cohort. A later analysis found that TCR association rates varied across HLA loci, with DRB1 alleles showing the most associated TCRs and HLA-C alleles the fewest. Broadly in line with IMGT annotations, most TCR beta V segments showed up in productive rearrangements about 90% or about 30% of the time in an earlier analysis of about 500 of the donors. A group of highly shared sequence variants was considered likely to be a technical artifact of the sequencing pipeline.

Of note for this clone: Its cognate antigen has yet to be identified. Base qualities are not recorded, but no much larger clone differs from it by a single base.

The protocol used for the library was the immunoSEQ multiplex PCR assay. For the multiplex PCR, a mixture combining 60 forward primers for TCR Vbeta segments and 13 reverse primers for TCR Jbeta segments was used. Amplification of the CDR3 region of rearranged TCR beta genes was performed with a multiplex PCR assay on genomic DNA. Amplified TCR beta libraries were sequenced as 87-base-pair reads on the Illumina HiSeq System. The source study handled its data this way. A later analysis counted about 80 million unique TCR beta chains across the 550 to 750 repertoires, and around 9.9 million of these chains were shared by at least two donors. To remove PCR and sequencing errors, raw reads were error-corrected and collapsed into unique sequences using a nearest-neighbor algorithm that merged closely related sequences. To assign V, D and J gene segments, CDR3 sequences were aligned to IMGT reference sequences. For a sequence to be retained, a match of at least six nucleotides was required to both a V gene segment and a J gene segment. Rearrangements were classified as productive when the CDR3 lacked stop codons and remained in frame with V and J, and all other rearrangements were classified as non-productive. Following IMGT convention, CDR3 was defined as the stretch from the second conserved V-encoded cysteine to the conserved J-encoded phenylalanine. Sequences without an unambiguous match to a single V gene segment were excluded from the earlier analysis of several hundred of the donors. An earlier analysis of 500 to 700 of the donors classified V segments as functional when productive rearrangements were above 56.7% and as segregating when the standard deviation between donors was above 5%. A statistical classification framework was built for diagnosing cytomegalovirus status from the catalog of TCR beta chain sequences. In a later analysis, TCR nucleotide sequences were compared against IMGT/GENE-DB human TR gene sequences so that V and J genes could be assigned. A later analysis assigned CDR3 sequences and most-parsimonious VDJ recombination scenarios with the TCRdist pipeline. In a later analysis, every TCR beta chain was defined by the combination of its CDR3 amino acid sequence and its V-gene family, and reads without a unique V-gene family were dropped. As a way to deal with suspected cross-contamination and a sequencing artifact, a later analysis dropped hundreds of nucleotide sequences that were highly shared and had low generation probability. In a later analysis, a clonal expansion index for each public chain was calculated from normalized within-repertoire ranks of inferred template counts. In a later analysis, generation probabilities were computed using a VDJ recombination model fitted to out-of-frame rearrangements, and the results were checked against IGoR. In a later analysis, TCR-TCR, TCR-HLA and TCR-CMV co-occurrence was scored with hypergeometric tests, and a repertoire-size bias correction was applied to TCR pairs. A later analysis estimated false discovery rates by permuting HLA or CMV assignments 20 times. A later analysis grouped co-occurring TCRs with DBSCAN, adding TCRdist sequence similarity when clustering within HLA-allele-positive subsets. For co-occurrence clustering, repertoires with fewer than 30,000 or more than 120,000 public chains were excluded, along with five repertoires with anomalous nucleotide sharing. Drawn from immuneACCESS, this table holds only the in-frame rearrangements with V and J called that TCRdb kept. Clones are partly lost; checked studies trace under half to an unresolved V gene and leave the rest unexplained. V, J and clone size were drawn from that table, and D and trimming were deduced from the DNA. In this sample the table shows 150,000 or so clones, 60% to 80% of which occur a single time. The ten largest clones take up around 1.5% of the sample.

The cohort was made up of around 720 healthy bone marrow donors. All cohort members were sampled while nominally healthy, although unrecorded immune exposures were likely present. The donor was CMV seronegative and was included in the group of a few hundred seronegative cohort members. A peripheral blood sample was collected from each donor, and TCR beta sequencing was performed on peripheral blood mononuclear cells. The Qiagen DNeasy Blood Extraction Kit was used to extract genomic DNA from the blood cell samples. CDR1 and CDR2 (MNHEY, SVGAGI) derive from the germline V gene. From its cysteine to its phenylalanine, the CDR3 spans 14 amino acids. The kept DNA is CDR3 alone, 42 bases in frame from the first base.

The chain was built from TRBV6-5 and TRBJ2-5; 7 bases in between match TRBD1. The last part of the DNA fits TRBJ2-7 better; the J call may be wrong. The source material was PBMCs. The TCR was taken from a young woman in good health and CMV-seronegative. CDR3 protein: CASRATGRPYEQYF. The nucleotide sequence is TGTGCCAGCAGGGCGACAGGGCGACCCTACGAGCAGTACTTC.